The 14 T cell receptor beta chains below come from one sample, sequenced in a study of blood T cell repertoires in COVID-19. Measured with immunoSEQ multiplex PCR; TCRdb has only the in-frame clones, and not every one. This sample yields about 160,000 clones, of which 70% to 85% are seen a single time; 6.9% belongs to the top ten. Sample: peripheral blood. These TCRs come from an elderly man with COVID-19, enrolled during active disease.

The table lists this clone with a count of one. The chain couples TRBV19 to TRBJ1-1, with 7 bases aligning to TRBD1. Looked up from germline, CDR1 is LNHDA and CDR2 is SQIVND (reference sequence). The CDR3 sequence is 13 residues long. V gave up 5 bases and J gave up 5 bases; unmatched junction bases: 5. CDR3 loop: CASSPNRGTEAFF. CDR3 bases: TGTGCCAGTAGTCCCAACAGGGGTACTGAAGCTTTCTTT.

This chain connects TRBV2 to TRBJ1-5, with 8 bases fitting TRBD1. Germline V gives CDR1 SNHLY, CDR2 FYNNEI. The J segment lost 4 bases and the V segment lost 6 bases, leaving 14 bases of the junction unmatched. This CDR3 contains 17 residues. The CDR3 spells CASRAGQGVRGNQPQHF. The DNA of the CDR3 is TGTGCCAGCAGGGCCGGACAGGGAGTCCGTGGAAATCAGCCCCAGCATTTT.

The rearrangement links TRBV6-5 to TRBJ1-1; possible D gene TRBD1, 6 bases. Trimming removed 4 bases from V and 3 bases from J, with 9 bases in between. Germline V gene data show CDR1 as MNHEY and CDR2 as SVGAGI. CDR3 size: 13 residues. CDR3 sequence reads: CASSLDSDTEAFF. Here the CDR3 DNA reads TGTGCCAGCAGTTTGGACAGCGACACTGAAGCTTTCTTT.

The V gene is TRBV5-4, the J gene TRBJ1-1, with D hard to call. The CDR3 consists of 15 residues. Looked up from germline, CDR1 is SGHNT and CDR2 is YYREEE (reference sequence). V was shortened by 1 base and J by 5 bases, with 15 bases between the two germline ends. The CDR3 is CASSLSGMPETEAFF. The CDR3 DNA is TGTGCCAGCAGCTTGTCGGGTATGCCTGAGACTGAAGCTTTCTTT.

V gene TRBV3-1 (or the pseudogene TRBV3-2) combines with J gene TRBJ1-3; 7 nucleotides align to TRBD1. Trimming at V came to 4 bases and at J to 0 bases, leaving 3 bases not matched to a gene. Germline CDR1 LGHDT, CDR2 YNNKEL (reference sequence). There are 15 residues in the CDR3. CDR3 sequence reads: CASSPGTASGNTIYF. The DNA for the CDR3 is TGTGCCAGCAGCCCCGGGACAGCCTCTGGAAACACCATATATTTT.

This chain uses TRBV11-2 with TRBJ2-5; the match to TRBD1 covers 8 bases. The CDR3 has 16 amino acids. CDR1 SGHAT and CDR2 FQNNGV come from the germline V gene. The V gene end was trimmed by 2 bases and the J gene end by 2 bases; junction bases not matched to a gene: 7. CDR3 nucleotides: TGTGCCAGCAGCTTAAGGGACAGGCCCTTACAAGAGACCCAGTACTTC. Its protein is CASSLRDRPLQETQYF.

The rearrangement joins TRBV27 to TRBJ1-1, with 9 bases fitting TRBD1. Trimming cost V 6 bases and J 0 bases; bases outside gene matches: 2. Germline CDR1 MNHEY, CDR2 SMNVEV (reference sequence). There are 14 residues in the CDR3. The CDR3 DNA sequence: TGTGCCAGCAGCAGGACAGGGGTGAACACTGAAGCTTTCTTT. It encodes CASSRTGVNTEAFF.

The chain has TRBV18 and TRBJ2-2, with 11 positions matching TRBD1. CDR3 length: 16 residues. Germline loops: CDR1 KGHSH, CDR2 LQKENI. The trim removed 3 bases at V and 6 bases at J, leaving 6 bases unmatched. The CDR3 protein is CASSPGQGASSGELFF. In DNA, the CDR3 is TGTGCCAGCTCACCCGGACAGGGGGCGTCATCCGGGGAGCTGTTTTTT. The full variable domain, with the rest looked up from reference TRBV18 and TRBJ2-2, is NAGVMQNPRHLVRRRGQEARLRCSPMKGHSHVYWYRQLPEEGLKFMVYLQKENIIDESGMPKERFSAEFPKEGPSILRIQQVVRGDSAAYFCASSPGQGASSGELFFGEGSRLTVL.

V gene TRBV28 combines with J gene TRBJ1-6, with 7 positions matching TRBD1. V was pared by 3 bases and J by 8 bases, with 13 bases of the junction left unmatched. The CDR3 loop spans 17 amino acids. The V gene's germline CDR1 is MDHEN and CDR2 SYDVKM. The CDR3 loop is CASSFVGITGDHSPLHF. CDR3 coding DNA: TGTGCCAGCAGTTTTGTTGGGATAACAGGGGACCATTCACCCCTCCACTTT.

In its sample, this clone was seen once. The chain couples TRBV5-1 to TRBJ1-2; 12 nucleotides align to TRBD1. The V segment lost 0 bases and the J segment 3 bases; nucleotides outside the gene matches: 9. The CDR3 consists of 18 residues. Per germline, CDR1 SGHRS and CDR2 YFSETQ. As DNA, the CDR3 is TGCGCCAGCAGCTTGGGCGGGACAGGGGGCTCGGCAGACTATGGCTACACCTTC. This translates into CASSLGGTGGSADYGYTF. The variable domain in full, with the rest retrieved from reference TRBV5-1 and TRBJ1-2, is KAGVTQTPRYLIKTRGQQVTLSCSPISGHRSVSWYQQTPGQGLQFLFEYFSETQRNKGNFPGRFSGRQFSNSRSEMNVSTLELGDSALYLCASSLGGTGGSADYGYTFGSGTRLTVV.

DNA for the CDR3: TGCGCCAGCAGCCAAGAGTACCGGTCCGGGTTCGAGCAGTACTTC. Its protein product is CASSQEYRSGFEQYF. The chain combines TRBV4-3 with TRBJ2-7; D is unresolved. The CDR3 has 15 amino acids. CDR1 LGHNA and CDR2 YSLEER come from the germline V gene. Trimming stripped 0 bases from V and 6 bases from J, with 15 bases between.

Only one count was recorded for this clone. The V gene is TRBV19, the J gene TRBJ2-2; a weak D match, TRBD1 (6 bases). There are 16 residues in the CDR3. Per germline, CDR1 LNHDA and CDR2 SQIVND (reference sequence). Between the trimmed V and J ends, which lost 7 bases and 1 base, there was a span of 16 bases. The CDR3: CASTDRSHLNTGELFF. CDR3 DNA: TGTGCCAGTACCGACAGGTCGCATTTGAACACCGGGGAGCTGTTTTTT.

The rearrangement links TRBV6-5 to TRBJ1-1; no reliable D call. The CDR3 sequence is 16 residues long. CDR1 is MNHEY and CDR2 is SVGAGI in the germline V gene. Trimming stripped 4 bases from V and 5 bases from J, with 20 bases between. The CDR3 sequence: CASSSHHLGSGTEAFF. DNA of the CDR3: TGTGCCAGCAGTTCACATCATTTGGGGTCGGGAACTGAAGCTTTCTTT.

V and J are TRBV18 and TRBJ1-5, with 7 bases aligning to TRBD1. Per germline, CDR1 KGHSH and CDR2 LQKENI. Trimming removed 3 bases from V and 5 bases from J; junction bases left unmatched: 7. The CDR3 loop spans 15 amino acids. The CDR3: CASSPRQGRDQPQHF. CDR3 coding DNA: TGTGCCAGCTCACCTCGACAGGGACGGGATCAGCCCCAGCATTTT.